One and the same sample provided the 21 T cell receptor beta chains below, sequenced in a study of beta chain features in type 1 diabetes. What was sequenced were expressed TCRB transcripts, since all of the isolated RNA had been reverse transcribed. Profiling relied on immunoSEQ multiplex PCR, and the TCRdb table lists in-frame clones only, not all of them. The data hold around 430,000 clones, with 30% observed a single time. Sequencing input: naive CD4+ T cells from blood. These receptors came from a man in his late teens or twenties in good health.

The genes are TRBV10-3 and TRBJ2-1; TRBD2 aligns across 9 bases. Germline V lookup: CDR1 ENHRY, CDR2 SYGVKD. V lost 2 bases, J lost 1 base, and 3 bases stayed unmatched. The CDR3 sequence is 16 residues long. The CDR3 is CAISEPSGVSYNEQFF. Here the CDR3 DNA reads TGTGCCATCAGTGAGCCTAGCGGGGTTTCCTACAATGAGCAGTTCTTC.

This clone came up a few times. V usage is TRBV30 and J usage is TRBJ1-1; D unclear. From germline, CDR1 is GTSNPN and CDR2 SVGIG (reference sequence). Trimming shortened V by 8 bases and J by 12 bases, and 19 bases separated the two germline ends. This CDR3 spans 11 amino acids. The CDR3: CAGEDRGRTFF. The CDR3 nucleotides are TGTGCCGGCGAGGACCGTGGCCGGACTTTCTTT.

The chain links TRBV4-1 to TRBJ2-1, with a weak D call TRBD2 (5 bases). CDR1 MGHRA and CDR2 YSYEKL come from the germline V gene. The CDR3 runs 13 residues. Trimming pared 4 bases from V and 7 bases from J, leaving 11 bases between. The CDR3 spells CASSPGILNEQFF. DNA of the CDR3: TGCGCCAGCAGCCCCGGGATCCTGAATGAGCAGTTCTTC.

CDR3 sequence reads: CASSLEGGRRSSYEQYF. As DNA, the CDR3 is TGTGCCAGCAGCTTAGAAGGGGGGCGGAGGAGCTCCTACGAGCAGTACTTC. The rearrangement links TRBV7-6 to TRBJ2-7; D tentatively fits TRBD1 or TRBD2 (6 bases each). The V end was cut by 1 base, the J end by 0 bases, with 16 bases between. Germline values: CDR1 SGHVS, CDR2 FNYEAQ. The CDR3 has 17 residues. The full variable domain, with the rest looked up from reference TRBV7-6 and TRBJ2-7, is GAGVSQSPRYKVTKRGQDVALRCDPISGHVSLYWYRQALGQGPEFLTYFNYEAQQDKSGLPNDRFSAERPEGSISTLTIQRTEQRDSAMYRCASSLEGGRRSSYEQYFGPGTRLTVT.

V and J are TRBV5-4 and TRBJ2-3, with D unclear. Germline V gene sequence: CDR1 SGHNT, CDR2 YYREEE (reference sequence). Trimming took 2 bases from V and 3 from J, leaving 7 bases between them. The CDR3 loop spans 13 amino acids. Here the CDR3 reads CASSLVGTDTQYF. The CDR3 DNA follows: TGTGCCAGCAGCTTAGTAGGGACAGATACGCAGTATTTT.

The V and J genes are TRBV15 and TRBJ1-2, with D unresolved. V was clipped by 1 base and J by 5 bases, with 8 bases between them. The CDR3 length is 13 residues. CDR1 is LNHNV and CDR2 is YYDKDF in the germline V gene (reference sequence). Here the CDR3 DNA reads TGTGCCACCAGCAGAGTAGCTCTTTATGGCTACACCTTC. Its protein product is CATSRVALYGYTF. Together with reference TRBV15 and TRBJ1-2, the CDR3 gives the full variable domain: DAMVIQNPRYQVTQFGKPVTLSCSQTLNHNVMYWYQQKSSQAPKLLFHYYDKDFNNEADTPDNFQSRRPNTSFCFLDIRSPGLGDTAMYLCATSRVALYGYTFGSGTRLTVV.

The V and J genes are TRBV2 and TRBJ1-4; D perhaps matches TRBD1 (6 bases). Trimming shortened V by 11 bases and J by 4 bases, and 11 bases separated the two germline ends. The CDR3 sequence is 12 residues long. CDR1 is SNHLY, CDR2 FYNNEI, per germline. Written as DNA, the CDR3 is TGTGCCGGGGGGCAGATTAATGAAAAACTGTTTTTT. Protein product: CAGGQINEKLFF.

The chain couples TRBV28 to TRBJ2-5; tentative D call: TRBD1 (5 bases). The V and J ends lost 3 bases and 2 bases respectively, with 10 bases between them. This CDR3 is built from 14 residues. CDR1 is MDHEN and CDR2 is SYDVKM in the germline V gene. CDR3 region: CASSFYDRQETQYF. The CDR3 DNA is TGTGCCAGCAGTTTTTACGACAGACAAGAGACCCAGTACTTC.

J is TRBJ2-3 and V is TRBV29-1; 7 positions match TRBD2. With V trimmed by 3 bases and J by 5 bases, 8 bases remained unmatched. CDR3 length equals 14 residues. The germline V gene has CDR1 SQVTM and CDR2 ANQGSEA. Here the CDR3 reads CSVELGRGEDTQYF. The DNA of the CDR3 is TGCAGCGTTGAGCTGGGGAGGGGCGAAGATACGCAGTATTTT.

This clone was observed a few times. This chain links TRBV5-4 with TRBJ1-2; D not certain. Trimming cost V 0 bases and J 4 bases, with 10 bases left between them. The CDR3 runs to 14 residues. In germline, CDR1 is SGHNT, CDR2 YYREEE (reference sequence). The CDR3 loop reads CASSLGSGGYGYTF. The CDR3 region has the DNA TGTGCCAGCAGCTTGGGTTCAGGAGGCTATGGCTACACCTTC. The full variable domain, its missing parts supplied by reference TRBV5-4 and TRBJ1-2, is ETGVTQSPTHLIKTRGQQVTLRCSSQSGHNTVSWYQQALGQGPQFIFQYYREEENGRGNFPPRFSGLQFPNYSSELNVNALELDDSALYLCASSLGSGGYGYTFGSGTRLTVV.

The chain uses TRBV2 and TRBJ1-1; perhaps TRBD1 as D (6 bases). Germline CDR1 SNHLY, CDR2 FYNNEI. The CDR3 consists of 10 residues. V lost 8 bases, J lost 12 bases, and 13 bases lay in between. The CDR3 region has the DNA TGTGCCAGCCAGGGCAGGGGAACTTTCTTT. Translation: CASQGRGTFF.

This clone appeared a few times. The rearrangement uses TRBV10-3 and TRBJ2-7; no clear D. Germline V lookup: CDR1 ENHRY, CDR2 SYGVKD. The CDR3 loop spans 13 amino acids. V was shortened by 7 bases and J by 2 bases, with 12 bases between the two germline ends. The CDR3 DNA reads TGTGCCATCATGAAGGCCCATACCTACGAGCAGTACTTC. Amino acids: CAIMKAHTYEQYF.

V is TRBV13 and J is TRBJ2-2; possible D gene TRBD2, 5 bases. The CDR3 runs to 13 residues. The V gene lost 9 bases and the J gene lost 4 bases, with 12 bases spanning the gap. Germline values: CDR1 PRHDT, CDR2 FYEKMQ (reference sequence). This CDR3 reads CASKLAGTGELFF. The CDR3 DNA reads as TGTGCCAGTAAGCTGGCGGGCACCGGGGAGCTGTTTTTT.

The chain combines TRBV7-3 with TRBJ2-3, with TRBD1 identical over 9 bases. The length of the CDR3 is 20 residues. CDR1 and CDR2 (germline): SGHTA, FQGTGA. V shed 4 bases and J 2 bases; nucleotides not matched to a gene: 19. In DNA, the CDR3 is TGTGCCAGCAGCTCGATAACAACGGGGACAGGGCCAGTCATCACAGATACGCAGTATTTT. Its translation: CASSSITTGTGPVITDTQYF.

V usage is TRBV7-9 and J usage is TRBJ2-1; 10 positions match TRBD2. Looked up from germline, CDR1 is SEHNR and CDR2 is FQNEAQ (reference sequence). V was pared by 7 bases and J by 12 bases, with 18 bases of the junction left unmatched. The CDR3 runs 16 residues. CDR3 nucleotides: TGTGCCAGCACCGCAGCTTATGGTAGCGGGAGGCCGCCGCAGTTCTTC. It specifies CASTAAYGSGRPPQFF.

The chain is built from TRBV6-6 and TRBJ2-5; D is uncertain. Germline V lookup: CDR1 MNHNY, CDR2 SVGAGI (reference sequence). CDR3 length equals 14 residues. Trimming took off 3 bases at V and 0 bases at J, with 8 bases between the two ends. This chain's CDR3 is CASSYSEYQETQYF. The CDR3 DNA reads TGTGCCAGCAGTTATTCCGAGTACCAAGAGACCCAGTACTTC.

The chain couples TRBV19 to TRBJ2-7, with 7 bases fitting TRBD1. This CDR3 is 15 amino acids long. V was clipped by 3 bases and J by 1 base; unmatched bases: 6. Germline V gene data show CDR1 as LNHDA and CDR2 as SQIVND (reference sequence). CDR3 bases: TGTGCCAGTAGTATCCGGGACAGAGGTTCCTACGAGCAGTACTTC. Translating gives CASSIRDRGSYEQYF.

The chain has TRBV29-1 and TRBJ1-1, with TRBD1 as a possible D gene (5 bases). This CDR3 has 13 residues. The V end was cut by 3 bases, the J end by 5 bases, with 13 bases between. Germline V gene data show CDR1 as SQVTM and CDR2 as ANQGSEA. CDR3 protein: CSVDPRAGTEAFF. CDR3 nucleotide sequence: TGCAGCGTTGATCCCAGGGCCGGAACTGAAGCTTTCTTT.

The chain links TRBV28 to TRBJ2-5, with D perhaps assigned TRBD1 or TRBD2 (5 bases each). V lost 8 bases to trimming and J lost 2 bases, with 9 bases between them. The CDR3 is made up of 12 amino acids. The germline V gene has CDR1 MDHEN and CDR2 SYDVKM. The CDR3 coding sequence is TGTGCCAGCGGGACGGTACAAGAGACCCAGTACTTC. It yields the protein CASGTVQETQYF.

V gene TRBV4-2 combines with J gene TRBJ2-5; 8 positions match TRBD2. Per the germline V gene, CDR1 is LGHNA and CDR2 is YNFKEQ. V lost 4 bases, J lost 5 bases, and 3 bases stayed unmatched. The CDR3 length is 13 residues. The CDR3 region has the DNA TGTGCCAGCAGCCGATCGGGAGGGGAGACCCAGTACTTC. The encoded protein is CASSRSGGETQYF.

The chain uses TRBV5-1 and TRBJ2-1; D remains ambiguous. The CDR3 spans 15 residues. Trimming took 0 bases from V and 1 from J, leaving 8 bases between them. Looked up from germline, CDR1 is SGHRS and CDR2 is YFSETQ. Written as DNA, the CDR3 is TGCGCCAGCAGCTTGGTCTCCGTTTCCTACAATGAGCAGTTCTTC. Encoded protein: CASSLVSVSYNEQFF.